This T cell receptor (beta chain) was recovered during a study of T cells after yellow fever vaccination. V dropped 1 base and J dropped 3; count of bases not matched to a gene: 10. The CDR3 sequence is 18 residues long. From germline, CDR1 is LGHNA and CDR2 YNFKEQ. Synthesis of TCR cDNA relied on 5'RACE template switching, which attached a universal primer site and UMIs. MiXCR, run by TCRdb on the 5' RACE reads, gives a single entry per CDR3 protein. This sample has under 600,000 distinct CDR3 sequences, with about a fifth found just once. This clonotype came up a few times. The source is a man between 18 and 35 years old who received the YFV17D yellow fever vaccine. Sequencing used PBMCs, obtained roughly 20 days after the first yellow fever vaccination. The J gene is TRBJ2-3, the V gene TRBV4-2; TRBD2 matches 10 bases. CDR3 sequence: CASSQAERGGRTTDTQYF. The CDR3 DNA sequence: TGTGCCAGCAGCCAAGCGGAGCGGGGGGGCCGAACGACAGATACGCAGTATTTT.